The source of this TCR beta chain is a study of T cells in Graves' hyperthyroidism and ophthalmopathy. The wider study: Peripheral blood was acquired at first diagnosis, ahead of any therapy whatsoever.

Stable disease denoted Graves' hyperthyroidism without ophthalmopathy progression within 18 months. Clinical symptoms, serum thyroxine, TRAb, thyroid ultrasound and orbital computed tomography informed diagnoses. Study-wide results and caveats: Patients with ophthalmopathy were separated from those with stable hyperthyroidism by a 13 V-J model.

TCR beta CDR3 sequences were amplified from RNA transcripts. HTBI primers were used for first-round RT-PCR of the TCR CDR3. TCRdb re-called the multiplex PCR reads through MiXCR, storing one row per CDR3 protein. The table lists 300,000 to 450,000 distinct CDR3 sequences, approximately 15% of them singletons. A remark on this clonotype: Its antigen is not known.

Germline V gives CDR1 SGHRS, CDR2 YFSETQ. CDR3 size: 15 residues. V lost 0 bases, J lost 5 bases, and 7 bases stayed unmatched. The clonotype originates from a woman aged 25 to 39 with Graves' hyperthyroidism. This rearrangement joins TRBV5-1 to TRBJ2-5; 7 bases agree with TRBD2. The sequencing input was blood. The CDR3 region has the DNA TGCGCCAGCAGCTTGGGCGCGGGAGAGATCGAGACCCAGTACTTC. It codes for CASSLGAGEIETQYF. The whole variable domain, filled in from reference TRBV5-1 and TRBJ2-5, reads KAGVTQTPRYLIKTRGQQVTLSCSPISGHRSVSWYQQTPGQGLQFLFEYFSETQRNKGNFPGRFSGRQFSNSRSEMNVSTLELGDSALYLCASSLGAGEIETQYFGPGTRLLVL.